The next 14 T cell receptor beta chains were all read from a single sample in a study of cytomegalovirus exposure and HLA in healthy donors. Researchers ran the PCR with 60 Vbeta and 13 Jbeta primers. The table came from immunoSEQ multiplex PCR; TCRdb's copy has only in-frame clones and leaves some out. The sample consists of about 140,000 clones, roughly 76% of them appearing once. The sample consisted of PBMCs. Receptor source: a female donor in good health and CMV-seronegative.

The chain employs TRBV28 and TRBJ1-1; D not resolved. Germline V gene sequence: CDR1 MDHEN, CDR2 SYDVKM. Trimming removed 2 bases from V and 10 bases from J, with 14 bases in between. The CDR3 sequence is 13 residues long. In DNA form, the CDR3 reads TGTGCCAGCAGTTTAGGTTACAAGGAGACAGCTTTCTTT. Protein product: CASSLGYKETAFF. The full variable domain, its missing parts supplied by reference TRBV28 and TRBJ1-1, is DVKVTQSSRYLVKRTGEKVFLECVQDMDHENMFWYRQDPGLGLRLIYFSYDVKMKEKGDIPEGYSVSREKKERFSLILESASTNQTSMYLCASSLGYKETAFFGQGTRLTVV.

The chain carries TRBV6-5 and TRBJ1-1, with 7 bases fitting TRBD1. Trimming took 6 bases from V and 4 from J; bases not matched to a gene: 11. This CDR3 has 15 amino acids. Germline values: CDR1 MNHEY, CDR2 SVGAGI. CDR3 region: CASRISTDRVTEAFF. The CDR3 region has the DNA TGTGCCAGCAGGATCAGCACCGACAGGGTCACTGAAGCTTTCTTT.

The rearrangement links TRBV7-9 to TRBJ1-5; the D is unclear. V lost 1 base to trimming and J lost 0 bases, with 10 bases between them. The germline gives CDR1 SEHNR, CDR2 FQNEAQ (reference sequence). CDR3 size: 16 residues. Here the CDR3 reads CASSLVELYSNQPQHF. In DNA form, the CDR3 reads TGTGCCAGCAGCTTAGTGGAGCTTTATAGCAATCAGCCCCAGCATTTT.

The chain recombines TRBV7-2 with TRBJ2-5; D may be TRBD1 (5 bases). The CDR3 contains 13 residues. Germline CDR1 is SGHTA and CDR2 is FQGNSA. The V and J ends lost 4 bases and 5 bases respectively, with 11 bases between them. Here the CDR3 reads CASSSRVRETQYF. The CDR3 region has the DNA TGTGCCAGCAGCTCCAGGGTCCGGGAGACCCAGTACTTC. Drawing the rest from reference TRBV7-2 and TRBJ2-5, the complete variable domain is GAGVSQSPSNKVTEKGKDVELRCDPISGHTALYWYRQSLGQGLEFLIYFQGNSAPDKSGLPSDRFSAERTGGSVSTLTIQRTQQEDSAVYLCASSSRVRETQYFGPGTRLLVL.

The chain carries TRBV19 and TRBJ2-7; weak D call: TRBD1 (7 bases). Trimming stripped 3 bases from V and 3 bases from J, with 18 bases between. CDR1 and CDR2 (germline): LNHDA, SQIVND (reference sequence). The CDR3 sequence is 16 residues long. The CDR3 here is CASSIRGTEKYYEQYF. The CDR3 DNA sequence: TGTGCCAGTAGTATTCGGGGGACAGAGAAATACTACGAGCAGTACTTC. Variable domain in full (rest from reference TRBV19 and TRBJ2-7): DGGITQSPKYLFRKEGQNVTLSCEQNLNHDAMYWYRQDPGQGLRLIYYSQIVNDFQKGDIAEGYSVSREKKESFPLTVTSAQKNPTAFYLCASSIRGTEKYYEQYFGPGTRLTVT.

This clone was picked up one time. The chain links TRBV29-1 to TRBJ2-7, with 15 bases lining up with TRBD2. The CDR3 covers 15 residues. V lost 1 base to trimming and J lost 7 bases; unmatched junction nucleotides: 5. CDR1 and CDR2 from the germline V gene are SQVTM and ANQGSEA. The CDR3 region is CSVEAEGLAGGEQYF. The CDR3 bases are TGCAGCGTTGAAGCTGAAGGACTAGCGGGAGGGGAGCAGTACTTC.

This chain joins TRBV28 and TRBJ2-3, with TRBD2 as a possible D gene (6 bases). Deletions cut 6 bases from V and 2 bases from J, with 21 bases between. CDR1 and CDR2 (germline): MDHEN, SYDVKM. The length of the CDR3 is 17 residues. For the CDR3, the DNA is TGTGCCAGCAGAAGTGACCGGGACTCCTTTGACACAGATACGCAGTATTTT. Its protein product is CASRSDRDSFDTDTQYF.

As to this clone: Other DNA sequences in this sample translate to the same CDR3. In DNA form, the CDR3 reads TGCGCCAGCAGCCAAGATAGAAGGGGAGAGACCCAGTACTTC. Translated, it gives CASSQDRRGETQYF. V gene TRBV4-1 combines with J gene TRBJ2-5; D possibly corresponds to TRBD1 (5 bases). Germline assignment: CDR1 MGHRA and CDR2 YSYEKL. Trimming left V 0 bases short and J 4 bases short, with 9 bases between. This CDR3 is built from 14 residues.

The genes are TRBV19 and TRBJ2-5; 13 positions agree with TRBD2. Germline loops: CDR1 LNHDA, CDR2 SQIVND (reference sequence). CDR3 size: 17 residues. The J segment lost 4 bases and the V segment lost 0 bases, leaving 5 bases of the junction unmatched. The CDR3 bases are TGTGCCAGTAGTATAGAACTAGCGGGGGGGCTAGGAGAGACCCAGTACTTC. Amino acids: CASSIELAGGLGETQYF.

This clone was counted a single time. The chain uses TRBV7-3 and TRBJ1-2, with D possibly matching TRBD1 (5 bases). CDR1 and CDR2 (germline): SGHTA, FQGTGA. The germline V and J ends were trimmed by 5 bases and 5 bases, with 15 bases remaining between them. CDR3 length: 14 amino acids. DNA for the CDR3: TGTGCCAGCAGCCAAACAGGAGTCTCATATGGCTACACCTTC. This encodes CASSQTGVSYGYTF.

This chain connects TRBV9 to TRBJ2-3, with 9 bases lining up with TRBD1. The junction had 4 bases not matched to a gene; V was cut back by 3 bases and J by 2 bases. Germline values: CDR1 SGDLS, CDR2 YYNGEE. There are 15 residues in the CDR3. The CDR3 DNA is TGTGCCAGCAGCGCGGGACAGGGCCCCACAGATACGCAGTATTTT. It translates to CASSAGQGPTDTQYF.

V gene TRBV6-5 combines with J gene TRBJ1-2, with 9 positions matching TRBD1. Germline V CDR1 and CDR2: MNHEY, SVGAGI. Germline trimming cut 0 bases from V and 8 bases from J; bases unmatched to any gene: 4. The CDR3 loop spans 14 amino acids. The CDR3 spells CASSYSWTGDGYTF. The CDR3 nucleotides read TGTGCCAGCAGTTACTCGTGGACAGGGGACGGCTACACCTTC.

The chain joins TRBV11-1 to TRBJ1-1; TRBD1 matches 7 bases. Germline V gene data show CDR1 as SGHAT and CDR2 as FQDESV (reference sequence). This CDR3 comprises 13 residues. V was pared by 5 bases and J by 1 base, with 1 base of the junction left unmatched. The CDR3 here is CASSRTGNTEAFF. For the CDR3, the DNA is TGTGCCAGCAGCCGGACAGGGAACACTGAAGCTTTCTTT.

The J gene is TRBJ1-2, the V gene TRBV5-5; TRBD1 is a possible D gene (5 bases). V was trimmed by 4 bases and J by 6 bases, leaving 19 bases between them. Germline assignment: CDR1 SGHKS and CDR2 YYEKEE (reference sequence). The CDR3 loop spans 15 amino acids. DNA for the CDR3: TGTGCCAGCAGCCTTCTTTTGACAGCAAGAGATGGCTACACCTTC. Translation gives CASSLLLTARDGYTF.